Following are 23 T cell receptor beta chains from one sample sequenced in a study of PD-L1 blockade in urothelial cancer. The method was immunoSEQ multiplex PCR; TCRdb's version includes in-frame clones alone and lacks a portion of them. Altogether around 80,000 clones are present, around 93% being singletons, with the ten largest covering around 0.87%. Time point specified: peripheral blood 6 weeks after treatment start. The source was PBMCs, collected around atezolizumab (anti-PD-L1) treatment. The receptor set was obtained from a woman aged 80 or over with urothelial cancer.

V gene TRBV2 combines with J gene TRBJ1-3; D remains ambiguous. The germline V gene has CDR1 SNHLY and CDR2 FYNNEI. The CDR3 spans 14 residues. The V and J ends lost 7 bases and 0 bases respectively, with 10 bases between them. DNA of the CDR3: TGTGCCAGCATGGTGGGGAGCTCTGGAAACACCATATATTTT. Translated, it gives CASMVGSSGNTIYF.

The chain carries TRBV30 and TRBJ2-3, with a weak D call TRBD1 (5 bases). V shed 0 bases and J shed 3 bases, with 13 bases lying between them. CDR1 is GTSNPN and CDR2 is SVGIG in the germline V gene (reference sequence). This CDR3 comprises 15 residues. The CDR3 region has the DNA TGTGCCTGGAGTGTAGGGCAGGGCATTACAGATACGCAGTATTTT. It encodes CAWSVGQGITDTQYF.

This clone appeared once. This chain's CDR3 is CASSEPGIYTQYF. The CDR3 DNA reads TGTGCCAGCAGTGAACCGGGGATCTATACGCAGTATTTT. The V gene is TRBV25-1, the J gene TRBJ2-3; D possibly corresponds to TRBD2 (5 bases). Germline V gene data show CDR1 as MGHDK and CDR2 as SYGVNS. The CDR3 totals 13 residues. Between the trimmed V and J ends, which lost 2 bases and 7 bases, there was a span of 10 bases. Supplemented by reference TRBV25-1 and TRBJ2-3, the full variable domain reads EADIYQTPRYLVIGTGKKITLECSQTMGHDKMYWYQQDPGMELHLIHYSYGVNSTEKGDLSSESTVSRIRTEHFPLTLESARPSHTSQYLCASSEPGIYTQYFGPGTRLTVL.

This chain connects TRBV5-4 to TRBJ2-2; 11 bases map to TRBD2. This CDR3 contains 16 residues. Germline CDR1 is SGHNT and CDR2 is YYREEE (reference sequence). V gave up 4 bases and J gave up 3 bases; unmatched junction bases: 5. The CDR3: CASSTGTSGYTGELFF. DNA for the CDR3: TGTGCCAGCAGCACCGGGACTAGCGGCTACACCGGGGAGCTGTTTTTT.

The CDR3: CASSENPGLATREQYF. The CDR3, as DNA: TGCGCCAGCAGTGAGAATCCGGGACTGGCCACGCGCGAGCAGTACTTC. V gene TRBV10-1 combines with J gene TRBJ2-7, with D perhaps TRBD2 (6 bases). V lost 2 bases to trimming and J lost 6 bases, with 20 bases between them. Germline values: CDR1 WNHNN, CDR2 SYGVQD (reference sequence). This CDR3 is 16 amino acids long.

J is TRBJ2-2 and V is TRBV5-1, with a weak D call TRBD1 (6 bases). Germline V gene data show CDR1 as SGHRS and CDR2 as YFSETQ. V lost 1 base and J 3 bases, leaving 16 bases between the germline ends. The CDR3 is 17 amino acids. The CDR3 region has the DNA TGCGCCAGCAGCTTGACATTTAGGGACACATACACCGGGGAGCTGTTTTTT. This codes for CASSLTFRDTYTGELFF.

This chain connects TRBV7-9 to TRBJ1-1; weak D call: TRBD1 (5 bases). V was trimmed by 10 bases and J by 6 bases, leaving 18 bases between them. CDR3 length: 13 residues. Looked up from germline, CDR1 is SEHNR and CDR2 is FQNEAQ (reference sequence). The CDR3 DNA sequence: TGTGCCACTAGCGACAGTGGGAGGGCTGAAGCTTTCTTT. Its protein product is CATSDSGRAEAFF.

This chain joins TRBV5-1 and TRBJ2-1, with 8 bases fitting TRBD2. Looked up from germline, CDR1 is SGHRS and CDR2 is YFSETQ. The CDR3 is 16 amino acids. The V and J ends lost 0 bases and 1 base, in that order; junction bases with no gene match: 3. Written as DNA, the CDR3 is TGCGCCAGCAGCTTGGATCTAGCGGGTTCCTACAATGAGCAGTTCTTC. It yields the protein CASSLDLAGSYNEQFF.

This clone was observed once. This chain joins TRBV5-1 and TRBJ2-3; TRBD1 might be the D (6 bases). The germline V gene has CDR1 SGHRS and CDR2 YFSETQ. Trimming removed 0 bases at V and 0 bases at J, with 11 bases between. The CDR3 covers 16 residues. Here the CDR3 reads CASSLGQGPSTDTQYF. CDR3 in DNA: TGCGCCAGCAGCTTGGGCCAGGGGCCAAGCACAGATACGCAGTATTTT.

The chain uses TRBV7-3 and TRBJ2-1; the match to TRBD1 covers 10 bases. This CDR3 has 15 residues. The germline gives CDR1 SGHTA, CDR2 FQGTGA. V was pared by 4 bases and J by 4 bases, with 4 bases of the junction left unmatched. The CDR3 nucleotides read TGTGCCAGCAGCTCGGGACAGGGGTTATACAATGAGCAGTTCTTC. Its translation is CASSSGQGLYNEQFF.

V is TRBV5-1 and J is TRBJ2-2, with TRBD1 identical over 9 bases. The V segment lost 0 bases and the J segment 4 bases; nucleotides outside the gene matches: 1. The CDR3 runs to 15 residues. Germline-derived CDR1 and CDR2 are SGHRS and YFSETQ. The DNA of the CDR3 is TGCGCCAGCAGCTTGGGGACAGGGGTCACCGGGGAGCTGTTTTTT. As protein: CASSLGTGVTGELFF. The whole variable domain, remainder taken from reference TRBV5-1 and TRBJ2-2, is KAGVTQTPRYLIKTRGQQVTLSCSPISGHRSVSWYQQTPGQGLQFLFEYFSETQRNKGNFPGRFSGRQFSNSRSEMNVSTLELGDSALYLCASSLGTGVTGELFFGEGSRLTVL.

The gene calls are TRBV19 and TRBJ2-3; TRBD2 matches 9 bases. The germline V gene has CDR1 LNHDA and CDR2 SQIVND (reference sequence). This CDR3 comprises 17 residues. With V trimmed by 5 bases and J by 2 bases, 11 bases remained unmatched. Here the CDR3 DNA reads TGTGCCAGTAGTCCCTGGAGGCTAGCGGGACCCACAGATACGCAGTATTTT. It encodes CASSPWRLAGPTDTQYF.

V and J are TRBV9 and TRBJ2-1; a weak D match, TRBD1 (5 bases). Trimming removed 0 bases from V and 4 bases from J, with 14 bases in between. From germline, CDR1 is SGDLS and CDR2 YYNGEE. This CDR3 has 16 residues. The CDR3 nucleotides are TGTGCCAGCAGCGTAGAGCAGGACATGAGATACAATGAGCAGTTCTTC. Protein sequence: CASSVEQDMRYNEQFF.

This chain connects TRBV5-4 to TRBJ1-5; possible D gene TRBD1, 5 bases. CDR1 is SGHNT, CDR2 YYREEE, per germline (reference sequence). The CDR3 is 14 amino acids. The ends were cut back, 4 bases at V and 7 bases at J, with 15 bases in the middle. The CDR3 DNA reads TGTGCCAGCAGCCCCGGAGGGGTAGGCCAGCCCCAGCATTTT. Translating it yields CASSPGGVGQPQHF.

The chain carries TRBV9 and TRBJ2-5; 13 nucleotides line up with TRBD2. Trimming removed 0 bases from V and 5 bases from J; junction bases left unmatched: 4. This CDR3 is 16 amino acids long. Germline CDR1 reads SGDLS; CDR2 reads YYNGEE. CDR3 in DNA: TGTGCCAGCAGCGTAGGTCCACTAGCGGGAGGGGAGACCCAGTACTTC. Its translation: CASSVGPLAGGETQYF.

This chain joins TRBV4-1 and TRBJ2-2; 11 nucleotides line up with TRBD2. V was clipped by 0 bases and J by 6 bases; unmatched bases: 18. This CDR3 contains 21 residues. Germline CDR1 MGHRA, CDR2 YSYEKL. The DNA for the CDR3 is TGCGCCAGCAGCCAAGACACTAGCGGGAGAATTGAACCCATGGGGCCCGGGGAGCTGTTTTTT. This translates into CASSQDTSGRIEPMGPGELFF.

The V and J genes are TRBV28 and TRBJ2-1; 7 bases line up with TRBD2. This CDR3 region has 12 residues. V was pared by 11 bases and J by 7 bases, with 8 bases of the junction left unmatched. CDR1 MDHEN and CDR2 SYDVKM come from the germline V gene. For the CDR3, the DNA is TGTGCCTGCGCGGGGAGGGGTAATGAGCAGTTCTTC. Translation: CACAGRGNEQFF.

The CDR3 loop reads CASSLGQWFNEQYF. For the CDR3, the DNA is TGTGCCAGCAGCTTGGGGCAGTGGTTCAACGAGCAGTACTTC. This chain uses TRBV5-6 with TRBJ2-7; D not certain. V was trimmed by 0 bases and J by 5 bases, leaving 12 bases between them. This CDR3 is 14 amino acids long. Germline CDR1 and CDR2: SGHDT and YYEEEE.

The V call is TRBV19, the J call TRBJ1-1; D remains unclear. There are 13 residues in the CDR3. Per germline, CDR1 LNHDA and CDR2 SQIVND (reference sequence). V lost 3 bases and J 4 bases, leaving 9 bases between the germline ends. The CDR3, as DNA: TGTGCCAGTAGTATCATTGGGCTCACTGAAGCTTTCTTT. Its translation: CASSIIGLTEAFF.

The chain is built from TRBV19 and TRBJ2-3; 8 bases align to TRBD2. Germline V CDR1 and CDR2: LNHDA, SQIVND (reference sequence). Unmatched junction bases numbered 14, after V lost 8 bases and J lost 4 bases. The CDR3 runs 16 residues. This chain's CDR3 is CASGRGSGRTPDTQYF. The CDR3 nucleotides are TGTGCCAGTGGAAGGGGCAGCGGGAGAACCCCAGATACGCAGTATTTT.

V gene TRBV10-3 combines with J gene TRBJ2-5, with a weak D call TRBD1 (5 bases). Germline CDR1 and CDR2: ENHRY and SYGVKD. The CDR3 runs 15 residues. V was shortened by 0 bases and J by 1 base, with 9 bases between the two germline ends. The CDR3 DNA follows: TGTGCCATCAGTGAGTCGTTGGGGCCCCAAGAGACCCAGTACTTC. Translation gives CAISESLGPQETQYF.

The V gene is TRBV5-1, the J gene TRBJ2-3; 9 bases are a match to TRBD1. The CDR3 is made up of 16 amino acids. V trimming: 5 bases; J trimming: 2 bases; junction bases outside the gene matches: 9. Germline V lookup: CDR1 SGHRS, CDR2 YFSETQ. The CDR3 sequence is CASRAIGQGFTDTQYF. Written as DNA, the CDR3 is TGCGCCAGCAGGGCTATTGGACAGGGGTTCACAGATACGCAGTATTTT. Full variable domain (rest looked up from reference TRBV5-1 and TRBJ2-3): KAGVTQTPRYLIKTRGQQVTLSCSPISGHRSVSWYQQTPGQGLQFLFEYFSETQRNKGNFPGRFSGRQFSNSRSEMNVSTLELGDSALYLCASRAIGQGFTDTQYFGPGTRLTVL.

The V gene is TRBV7-2, the J gene TRBJ2-2, with D unclear. This CDR3 comprises 13 residues. The germline V gene encodes CDR1 SGHTA and CDR2 FQGNSA. The V gene lost 2 bases and the J gene lost 9 bases, with 10 bases spanning the gap. CDR3 sequence: CASSLTVSRELFF. In DNA, the CDR3 is TGTGCCAGCAGCTTAACTGTGTCCCGGGAGCTGTTTTTT.